This TCR beta chain was observed in a study of blood T cell repertoires in COVID-19. The germline V gene has CDR1 SGDLS and CDR2 YYNGEE. This CDR3 has 14 residues. V shed 0 bases and J shed 5 bases, with 9 bases lying between them. Data came from immunoSEQ multiplex PCR; TCRdb stores just in-frame clones and leaves some out. This table holds about 350,000 clones, roughly 86% found once. This chain links TRBV9 with TRBJ2-1; D gene unclear. The sequence was obtained from a young woman who had been exposed to COVID-19. Sequencing was done on a sample of PBMCs or T cells enriched from blood (not recorded which). DNA for the CDR3: TGTGCCAGCAGCGTAGGGCCGTTTCACAATGAGCAGTTCTTC. It encodes CASSVGPFHNEQFF.